What follows are 9 T cell receptor beta chains derived from one specimen sequenced in a study of technical replicates of blood from several donors. Using immunoSEQ multiplex PCR, the repertoire was profiled, and TCRdb retains in-frame clones only, with some absent. The sample has roughly 76,000 clones; more than 85% are singletons. Sequenced: T cells isolated from PBMCs. These receptor sequences come from a human donor in good health. Some clones in this sample may be carry-over from other donors' samples.

The chain uses TRBV25-1 and TRBJ1-1, with D maybe TRBD1 (5 bases). Germline CDR1 reads MGHDK; CDR2 reads SYGVNS. V was trimmed by 6 bases and J by 4 bases, leaving 18 bases between them. The CDR3 covers 15 residues. The CDR3: CASSHSGSQGTEAFF. In nucleotides, the CDR3 is TGTGCCAGCAGCCACTCAGGAAGCCAGGGCACTGAAGCTTTCTTT.

The CDR3 nucleotides read TGCGCCAGCAGCTCCTTGCCCCCGGGACAGCCCCCCTACGAGCAGTACTTC. Its protein product is CASSSLPPGQPPYEQYF. The V gene is TRBV5-1, the J gene TRBJ2-7; TRBD1 matches 7 bases. The CDR3 contains 17 residues. Germline CDR1 is SGHRS and CDR2 is YFSETQ. Unmatched junction bases numbered 14, after V lost 3 bases and J lost 2 bases.

The J gene is TRBJ1-1, the V gene TRBV27; TRBD1 is a possible D gene (5 bases). This CDR3 has 15 residues. Per the germline V gene, CDR1 is MNHEY and CDR2 is SMNVEV (reference sequence). Trimming left V 5 bases short and J 0 bases short, with 13 bases between. CDR3 DNA: TGTGCCAGCAGTCACGGAGGGGAGATGAACACTGAAGCTTTCTTT. This sequence encodes CASSHGGEMNTEAFF.

The chain uses TRBV6-5 and TRBJ1-2, with a weak D call TRBD1 (6 bases). CDR1 is MNHEY and CDR2 is SVGAGI in the germline V gene. The CDR3 is 14 amino acids. Trimming removed 6 bases at V and 1 base at J, with 12 bases between. For the CDR3, the DNA is TGTGCCAGCAGACTTACAGGGAATAACTATGGCTACACCTTC. Its translation: CASRLTGNNYGYTF.

This chain links TRBV18 with TRBJ2-5; 9 nucleotides match TRBD2. V lost 1 base and J lost 5; bases outside the gene matches: 8. The CDR3 length is 16 residues. Per the germline V gene, CDR1 is KGHSH and CDR2 is LQKENI. The CDR3 nucleotides are TGTGCCAGCTCACCACTCCTAGCGGGAACTGGGGAGACCCAGTACTTC. Amino acids: CASSPLLAGTGETQYF.

The V and J genes are TRBV2 and TRBJ2-1; 11 nucleotides agree with TRBD1. CDR3 length: 14 amino acids. Germline trimming cut 6 bases from V and 10 bases from J; bases unmatched to any gene: 8. Germline CDR1 SNHLY, CDR2 FYNNEI. The CDR3 sequence: CASSRRTGGGEQFF. The CDR3 region has the DNA TGTGCCAGCAGCCGTAGGACAGGGGGCGGAGAGCAGTTCTTC.

The rearrangement links TRBV5-1 to TRBJ2-5, with D perhaps TRBD2 (5 bases). The CDR3 totals 15 residues. Per the germline V gene, CDR1 is SGHRS and CDR2 is YFSETQ. With 0 bases removed from V and 1 base from J, the gap between germline ends came to 10 bases. The CDR3 spells CASSLDPGIQETQYF. In DNA form, the CDR3 reads TGCGCCAGCAGCTTGGATCCCGGGATCCAAGAGACCCAGTACTTC.

The chain links TRBV19 to TRBJ2-5, with 16 nucleotides matching TRBD2. Losses at the gene ends were 4 bases for V and 2 bases for J; bases not matched to a gene: 1. This CDR3 has 16 amino acids. The germline CDR1 and CDR2 sequences are LNHDA and SQIVND (reference sequence). The CDR3 DNA reads as TGTGCCAGTAGTAGGGGACTAGCGGGAGGGCAAGAGACCCAGTACTTC. Translating gives CASSRGLAGGQETQYF.

The chain is built from TRBV9 and TRBJ2-7, with 12 bases that match TRBD2. V lost 3 bases to trimming and J lost 6 bases; unmatched junction nucleotides: 7. CDR1 and CDR2 (germline): SGDLS, YYNGEE. The CDR3 length is 15 residues. CDR3 sequence (DNA): TGTGCCAGCAGCGCCCGGACTAGCGGGAATAGCGAGCAGTACTTC. This codes for CASSARTSGNSEQYF.